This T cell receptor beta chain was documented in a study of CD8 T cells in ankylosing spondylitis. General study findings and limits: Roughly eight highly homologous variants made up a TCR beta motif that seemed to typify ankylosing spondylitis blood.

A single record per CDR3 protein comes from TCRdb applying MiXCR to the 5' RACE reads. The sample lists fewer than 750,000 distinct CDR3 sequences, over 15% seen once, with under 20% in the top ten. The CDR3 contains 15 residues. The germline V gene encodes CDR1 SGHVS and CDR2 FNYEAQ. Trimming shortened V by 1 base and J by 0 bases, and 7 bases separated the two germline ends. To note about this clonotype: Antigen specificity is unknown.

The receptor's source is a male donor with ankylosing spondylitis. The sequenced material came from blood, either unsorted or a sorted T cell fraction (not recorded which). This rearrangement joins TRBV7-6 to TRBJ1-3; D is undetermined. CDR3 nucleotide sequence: TGTGCCAGCAGCTTAGATGGCGCCTCTGGAAACACCATATATTTT. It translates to CASSLDGASGNTIYF.